These 15 T cell receptor beta chains came from one sample sequenced in a study of Ad26.COV2.S vaccination and SARS-CoV-2 variants. Regarding treatment: 15 to 20 received Ad26.COV2.S at low or high dose, single or two shots; about 5 received placebo; per-sample allocation not given. Collection of samples fell on day 63 after the first vaccine or placebo injection. The table came from immunoSEQ multiplex PCR; TCRdb's copy has only in-frame clones and leaves some out. The sample contains 440,000 or so clones, roughly 90% of which appear only once. The sample here was peripheral blood, taken in a trial of Ad26.COV2.S vaccine versus placebo. These receptors were collected from a person between 18 and 59 years old who received the Ad26.COV2.S COVID-19 vaccine or a placebo.

The chain recombines TRBV25-1 with TRBJ2-3; D possibly uses TRBD1 or TRBD2 (5 bases each). With 6 bases removed from V and 1 base from J, the gap between germline ends came to 17 bases. CDR1 MGHDK and CDR2 SYGVNS come from the germline V gene. The CDR3 contains 16 residues. This CDR3 reads CASSPARERGTDTQYF. The CDR3 region has the DNA TGTGCCAGCAGCCCCGCCAGGGAGAGGGGCACAGATACGCAGTATTTT. The whole variable domain, remainder taken from reference TRBV25-1 and TRBJ2-3, is EADIYQTPRYLVIGTGKKITLECSQTMGHDKMYWYQQDPGMELHLIHYSYGVNSTEKGDLSSESTVSRIRTEHFPLTLESARPSHTSQYLCASSPARERGTDTQYFGPGTRLTVL.

The V gene is TRBV27, the J gene TRBJ2-2; the match to TRBD1 covers 7 bases. The CDR3 sequence is 15 residues long. CDR1 and CDR2 (germline): MNHEY, SMNVEV (reference sequence). Trimming took 5 bases from V and 3 from J; bases not matched to a gene: 6. The CDR3 DNA reads TGTGCCAGCAGTCCACAGGGGCGAGACACCGGGGAGCTGTTTTTT. Translated: CASSPQGRDTGELFF.

The rearrangement links TRBV6-5 to TRBJ2-1; tentatively, D is TRBD2 (6 bases). CDR1 and CDR2 (germline): MNHEY, SVGAGI. The CDR3 runs 16 residues. V was pared by 1 base and J by 5 bases, with 15 bases between. CDR3 in DNA: TGTGCCAGCAGTTACTTTTTGACGGGGGATAACAATGAGCAGTTCTTC. It specifies CASSYFLTGDNNEQFF.

The chain employs TRBV7-2 and TRBJ1-6, with 9 bases matching TRBD1. This CDR3 contains 15 residues. V lost 1 base to trimming and J lost 10 bases; unmatched junction nucleotides: 5. Germline CDR1 and CDR2: SGHTA and FQGNSA. DNA of the CDR3: TGTGCCAGCAGCTTAGGGGACAGGGAATTCTCACCCCTCCACTTT. It codes for CASSLGDREFSPLHF.

In nucleotides, the CDR3 is TGCGCCAGCAGCCAAGGTTACCCGAAGGGGACAGAAACAACCTACGAGCAGTACTTC. Protein sequence: CASSQGYPKGTETTYEQYF. The rearrangement links TRBV4-3 to TRBJ2-7, with 7 nucleotides matching TRBD1. The germline V gene has CDR1 LGHNA and CDR2 YSLEER. J was trimmed by 2 bases and V by 1 base; bases with no gene match: 17. This CDR3 region has 19 residues.

The chain uses TRBV19 and TRBJ2-7; D is possibly TRBD2 (6 bases). V lost 6 bases, J lost 3 bases, and 15 bases lay in between. This CDR3 has 14 amino acids. Germline assignment: CDR1 LNHDA and CDR2 SQIVND (reference sequence). DNA of the CDR3: TGTGCCAGTAGCCCACGGGGGTTTTACTACGAGCAGTACTTC. Residues: CASSPRGFYYEQYF.

This chain joins TRBV5-1 and TRBJ1-1; D is perhaps TRBD1 (5 bases). V lost 2 bases and J lost 0, with 11 bases in between. The CDR3 has 15 amino acids. Germline V gene sequence: CDR1 SGHRS, CDR2 YFSETQ. In DNA form, the CDR3 reads TGCGCCAGCAGCTTAGGACCGGGGGTGAACACTGAAGCTTTCTTT. It codes for CASSLGPGVNTEAFF.

The chain links TRBV4-3 to TRBJ2-1; TRBD2 agrees at 7 bases. J gave up 0 bases and V 5 bases, and 10 bases lay outside the gene matches. The germline CDR1 and CDR2 sequences are LGHNA and YSLEER. This CDR3 is 17 amino acids long. CDR3 sequence (DNA): TGCGCCAGCAGCTCTTGGGCTAGCGGCAACTCCTACAATGAGCAGTTCTTC. Translation: CASSSWASGNSYNEQFF.

This chain joins TRBV7-2 and TRBJ1-1; TRBD1 might be the D (5 bases). The length of the CDR3 is 15 residues. Germline loops: CDR1 SGHTA, CDR2 FQGNSA. The V end was cut by 6 bases, the J end by 3 bases, with 17 bases between. The CDR3 here is CASRLQSGMDTEAFF. CDR3 DNA sequence: TGTGCCAGCAGGCTACAGTCAGGGATGGACACTGAAGCTTTCTTT.

The chain combines TRBV4-1 with TRBJ1-2, with a weak D call TRBD1 (6 bases). CDR1 is MGHRA and CDR2 is YSYEKL in the germline V gene. This CDR3 region has 16 residues. V lost 4 bases and J lost 6, with 21 bases in between. The CDR3 DNA is TGCGCCAGCAGCCGAACACAGGGTCTGTGGGATGATGGCTACACCTTC. Translation: CASSRTQGLWDDGYTF.

J is TRBJ1-4 and V is TRBV6-2 or TRBV6-3; TRBD1 aligns across 7 bases. The CDR3 loop spans 15 amino acids. Germline-derived CDR1 and CDR2 are MNHEY and SVGEGT. Germline trimming cut 6 bases from V and 6 bases from J; bases unmatched to any gene: 10. CDR3 DNA: TGTGCCAGCAGCCCTCGACAGGGCAGAGATGAAAAACTGTTTTTT. Translation gives CASSPRQGRDEKLFF.

This rearrangement joins TRBV7-6 to TRBJ2-5, with D possibly matching TRBD1 (5 bases). Germline V gene lookup returns CDR1 SGHVS and CDR2 FNYEAQ. The CDR3 is made up of 14 amino acids. The V end was cut by 6 bases, the J end by 7 bases, with 18 bases between. CDR3 protein: CASRPSTGTGTQYF. CDR3 bases: TGTGCCAGCAGACCTTCGACGGGTACAGGGACCCAGTACTTC.

The CDR3 loop is CASKGQIFATNEKLFF. DNA of the CDR3: TGTGCCAGTAAGGGACAGATCTTCGCAACTAATGAAAAACTGTTTTTT. The chain uses TRBV19 and TRBJ1-4; 7 bases are a match to TRBD1. Germline values: CDR1 LNHDA, CDR2 SQIVND (reference sequence). V was pared by 7 bases and J by 0 bases, with 8 bases of the junction left unmatched. The CDR3 totals 16 residues.

The V gene is TRBV19, the J gene TRBJ2-2; 8 bases fit TRBD1. The CDR3 spans 15 residues. The V and J ends lost 5 bases and 2 bases, in that order; junction bases with no gene match: 4. Germline CDR1 LNHDA, CDR2 SQIVND (reference sequence). CDR3 nucleotides: TGTGCCAGTAGTGGGGGACAGGTAAACACCGGGGAGCTGTTTTTT. Translating gives CASSGGQVNTGELFF.

This chain joins TRBV7-9 and TRBJ2-5, with 11 bases aligning to TRBD1. From germline, CDR1 is SEHNR and CDR2 FQNEAQ (reference sequence). V lost 4 bases and J lost 2; bases outside the gene matches: 6. The CDR3 is 16 amino acids. CDR3 sequence (DNA): TGTGCCAGCAGCTATCCGGGACAGGGGGATCAAGAGACCCAGTACTTC. Encoded protein: CASSYPGQGDQETQYF.